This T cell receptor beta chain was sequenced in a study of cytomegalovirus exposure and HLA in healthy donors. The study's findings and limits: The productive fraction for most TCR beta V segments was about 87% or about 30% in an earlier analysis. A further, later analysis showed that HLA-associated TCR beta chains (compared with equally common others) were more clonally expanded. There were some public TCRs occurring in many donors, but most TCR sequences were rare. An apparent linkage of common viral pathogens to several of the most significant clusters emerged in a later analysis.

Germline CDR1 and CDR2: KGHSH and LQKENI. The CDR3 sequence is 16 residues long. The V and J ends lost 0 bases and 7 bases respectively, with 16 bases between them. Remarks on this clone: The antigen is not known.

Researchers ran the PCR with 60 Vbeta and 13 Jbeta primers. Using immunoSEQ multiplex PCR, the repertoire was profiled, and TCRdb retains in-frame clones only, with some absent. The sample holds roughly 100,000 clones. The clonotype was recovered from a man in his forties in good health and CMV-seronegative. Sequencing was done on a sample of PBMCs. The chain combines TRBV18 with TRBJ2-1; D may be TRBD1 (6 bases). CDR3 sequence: CASSPPLGRGWNEQFF. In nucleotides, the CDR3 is TGTGCCAGCTCACCACCACTAGGCAGGGGTTGGAATGAGCAGTTCTTC.